This TCR beta chain was obtained from a study of cytomegalovirus exposure and HLA in healthy donors. As for the study in general: T cells numbering about 180 million yielded approximately 100 million unique TCR beta sequences in an earlier analysis. Whole-study findings and limits: CMV serostatus stood as the only immune exposure information on hand. Most likely, a cluster of highly shared sequence variants arose as a sequencing artifact.

The PCR contained 60 Vbeta and 13 Jbeta primers. Produced via immunoSEQ multiplex PCR; TCRdb's table is partial and in-frame only. The profile shows some 110,000 clones, approximately 11% of them singletons. Comments on this clone: Its specificity is unknown.

Trimming removed 1 base from V and 1 base from J; junction bases left unmatched: 3. This CDR3 has 15 residues. Germline assignment: CDR1 SEHNR and CDR2 FQNEAQ (reference sequence). The sequence was collected from a man in his forties in good health and CMV-seropositive. The sequenced sample was PBMCs. The chain joins TRBV7-9 to TRBJ2-7; 8 bases align to TRBD2. The CDR3 reads CASSLVPSGSYEQYF. The CDR3 DNA reads TGTGCCAGCAGCTTAGTGCCTAGCGGGTCCTACGAGCAGTACTTC.